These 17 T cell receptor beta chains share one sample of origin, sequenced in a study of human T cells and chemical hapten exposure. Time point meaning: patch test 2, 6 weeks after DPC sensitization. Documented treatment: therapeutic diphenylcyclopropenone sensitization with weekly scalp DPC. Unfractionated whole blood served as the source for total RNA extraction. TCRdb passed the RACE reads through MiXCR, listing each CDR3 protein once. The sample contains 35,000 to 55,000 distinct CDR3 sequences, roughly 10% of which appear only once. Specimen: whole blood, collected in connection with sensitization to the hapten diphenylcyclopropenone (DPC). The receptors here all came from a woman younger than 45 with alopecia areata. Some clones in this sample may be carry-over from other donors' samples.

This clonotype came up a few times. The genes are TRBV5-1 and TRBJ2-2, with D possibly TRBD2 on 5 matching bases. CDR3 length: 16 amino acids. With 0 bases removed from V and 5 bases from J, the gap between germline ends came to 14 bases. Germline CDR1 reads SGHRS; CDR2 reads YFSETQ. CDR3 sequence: CASSLGPGRGTGELFF. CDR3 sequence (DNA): TGCGCCAGCAGCTTGGGTCCGGGCCGAGGGACCGGGGAGCTGTTTTTT.

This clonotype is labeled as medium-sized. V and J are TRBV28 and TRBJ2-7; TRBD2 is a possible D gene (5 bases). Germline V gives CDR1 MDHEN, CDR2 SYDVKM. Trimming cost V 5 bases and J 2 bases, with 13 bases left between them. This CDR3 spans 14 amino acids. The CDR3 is CASSPSRAAYEQYF. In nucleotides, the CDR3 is TGTGCCAGCAGTCCGTCGAGGGCGGCCTACGAGCAGTACTTC. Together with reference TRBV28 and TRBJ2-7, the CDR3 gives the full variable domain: DVKVTQSSRYLVKRTGEKVFLECVQDMDHENMFWYRQDPGLGLRLIYFSYDVKMKEKGDIPEGYSVSREKKERFSLILESASTNQTSMYLCASSPSRAAYEQYFGPGTRLTVT.

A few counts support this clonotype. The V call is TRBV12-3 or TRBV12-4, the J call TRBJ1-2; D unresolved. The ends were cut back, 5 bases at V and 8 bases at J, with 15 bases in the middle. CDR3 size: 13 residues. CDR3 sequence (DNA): TGTGCCAGCAGTAGAGGCAGCTTATACGGCTACACCTTC. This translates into CASSRGSLYGYTF.

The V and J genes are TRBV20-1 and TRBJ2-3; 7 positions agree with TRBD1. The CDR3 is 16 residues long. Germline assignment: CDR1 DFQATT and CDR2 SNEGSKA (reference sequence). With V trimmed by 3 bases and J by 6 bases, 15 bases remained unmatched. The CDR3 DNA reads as TGCAGTGCTAGGGCTTTTTACGAGACAGGGACGGATACGCAGTATTTT. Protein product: CSARAFYETGTDTQYF.

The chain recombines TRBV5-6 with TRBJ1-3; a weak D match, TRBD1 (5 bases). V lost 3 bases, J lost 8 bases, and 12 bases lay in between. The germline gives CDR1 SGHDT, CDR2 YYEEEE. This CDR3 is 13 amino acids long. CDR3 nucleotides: TGTGCCAGCAGCTGGAGAAGGGGTTACACCATATATTTT. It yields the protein CASSWRRGYTIYF. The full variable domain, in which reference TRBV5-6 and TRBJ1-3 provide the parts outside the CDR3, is DAGVTQSPTHLIKTRGQQVTLRCSPKSGHDTVSWYQQALGQGPQFIFQYYEEEERQRGNFPDRFSGHQFPNYSSELNVNALLLGDSALYLCASSWRRGYTIYFGEGSWLTVV.

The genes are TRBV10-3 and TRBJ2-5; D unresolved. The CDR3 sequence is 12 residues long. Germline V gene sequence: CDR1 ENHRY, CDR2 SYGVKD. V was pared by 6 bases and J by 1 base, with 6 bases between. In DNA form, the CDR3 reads TGTGCCATCAGCGCAGCCCAAGAGACCCAGTACTTC. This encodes CAISAAQETQYF.

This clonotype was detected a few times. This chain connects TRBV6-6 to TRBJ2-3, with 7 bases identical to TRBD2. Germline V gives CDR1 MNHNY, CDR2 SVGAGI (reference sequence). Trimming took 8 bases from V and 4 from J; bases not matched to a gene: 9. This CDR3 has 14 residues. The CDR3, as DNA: TGTGCCAGCGCTGGCGGGGGATCTGCAGATACGCAGTATTTT. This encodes CASAGGGSADTQYF.

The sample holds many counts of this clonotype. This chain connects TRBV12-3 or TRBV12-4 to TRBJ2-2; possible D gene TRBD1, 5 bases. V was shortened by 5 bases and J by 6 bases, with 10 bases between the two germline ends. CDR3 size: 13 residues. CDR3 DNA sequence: TGTGCCAGCAGTCAGGGTTTTGCCGGGGAGCTGTTTTTT. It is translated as CASSQGFAGELFF.

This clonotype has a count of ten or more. The CDR3, as DNA: TGTGCCAGCAGCCCCCAGAGTAACTATGGCTACACCTTC. Translating it yields CASSPQSNYGYTF. The rearrangement joins TRBV7-3 to TRBJ1-2; D remains unclear. Trimming stripped 5 bases from V and 1 base from J, with 8 bases between. The length of the CDR3 is 13 residues. From germline, CDR1 is SGHTA and CDR2 FQGTGA.

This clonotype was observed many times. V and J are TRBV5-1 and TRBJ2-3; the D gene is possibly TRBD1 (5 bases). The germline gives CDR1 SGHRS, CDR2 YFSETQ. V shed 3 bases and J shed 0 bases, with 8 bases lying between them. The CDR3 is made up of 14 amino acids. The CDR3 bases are TGCGCCAGCAGCTGGGCAGGGAGCACAGATACGCAGTATTTT. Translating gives CASSWAGSTDTQYF.

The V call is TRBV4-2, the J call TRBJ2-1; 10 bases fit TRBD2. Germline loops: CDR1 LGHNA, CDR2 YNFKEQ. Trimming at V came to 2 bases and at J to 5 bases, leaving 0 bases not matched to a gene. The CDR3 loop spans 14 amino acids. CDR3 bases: TGTGCCAGCAGCCAAACTAGCGGGAACAATGAGCAGTTCTTC. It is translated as CASSQTSGNNEQFF.

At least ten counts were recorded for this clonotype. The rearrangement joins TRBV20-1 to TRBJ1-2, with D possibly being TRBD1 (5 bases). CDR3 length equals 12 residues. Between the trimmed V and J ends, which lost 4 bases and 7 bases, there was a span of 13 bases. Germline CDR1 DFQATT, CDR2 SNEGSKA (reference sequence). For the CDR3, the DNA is TGCAGTGCTATCCCAGGGTTTAGTGGCTACACCTTC. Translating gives CSAIPGFSGYTF.

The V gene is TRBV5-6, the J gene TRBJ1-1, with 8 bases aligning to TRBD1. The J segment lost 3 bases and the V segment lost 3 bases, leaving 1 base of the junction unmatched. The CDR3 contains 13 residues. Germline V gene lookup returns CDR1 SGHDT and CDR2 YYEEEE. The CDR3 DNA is TGTGCCAGCAGCTGGGACAGGTACACTGAAGCTTTCTTT. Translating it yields CASSWDRYTEAFF. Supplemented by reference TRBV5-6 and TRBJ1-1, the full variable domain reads DAGVTQSPTHLIKTRGQQVTLRCSPKSGHDTVSWYQQALGQGPQFIFQYYEEEERQRGNFPDRFSGHQFPNYSSELNVNALLLGDSALYLCASSWDRYTEAFFGQGTRLTVV.

The CDR3 is CSARDVWRETQYF. The CDR3 coding sequence is TGCAGTGCTAGAGATGTATGGAGGGAGACCCAGTACTTC. The chain employs TRBV20-1 and TRBJ2-5; tentative D call: TRBD2 (5 bases). Germline values: CDR1 DFQATT, CDR2 SNEGSKA (reference sequence). Deletions cut 0 bases from V and 5 bases from J, with 10 bases between. The CDR3 runs 13 residues.

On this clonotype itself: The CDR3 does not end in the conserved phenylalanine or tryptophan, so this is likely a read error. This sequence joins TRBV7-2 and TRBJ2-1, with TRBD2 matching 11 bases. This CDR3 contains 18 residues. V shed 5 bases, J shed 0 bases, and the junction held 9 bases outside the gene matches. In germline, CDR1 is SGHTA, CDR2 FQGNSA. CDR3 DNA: TGTGCCAGCAGCCATCCCGGGACTAGCGGAAGCTCCTACAATGAGCAGTTCCTC. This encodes CASSHPGTSGSSYNEQFL.

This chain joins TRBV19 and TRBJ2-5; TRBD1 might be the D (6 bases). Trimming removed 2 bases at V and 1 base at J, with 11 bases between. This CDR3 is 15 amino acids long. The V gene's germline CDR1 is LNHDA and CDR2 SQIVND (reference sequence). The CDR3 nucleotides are TGTGCCAGTAGTATATCAACAGGGAGCCAAGAGACCCAGTACTTC. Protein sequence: CASSISTGSQETQYF. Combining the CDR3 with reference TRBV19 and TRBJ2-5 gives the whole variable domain DGGITQSPKYLFRKEGQNVTLSCEQNLNHDAMYWYRQDPGQGLRLIYYSQIVNDFQKGDIAEGYSVSREKKESFPLTVTSAQKNPTAFYLCASSISTGSQETQYFGPGTRLLVL.

CDR3 nucleotides: TGTGCCAGCAGCAATGGGGGGCCAAGGCAAGAGACCCAGTACTTC. Its translation: CASSNGGPRQETQYF. The chain joins TRBV7-2 to TRBJ2-5, with D perhaps being TRBD1 or TRBD2 (6 bases each). Trimming took off 5 bases at V and 2 bases at J, with 15 bases between the two ends. Germline lookup yields CDR1 SGHTA and CDR2 FQGNSA. CDR3 size: 15 residues.